The following is a TCR beta chain sequence with its context. Its antigen is currently unknown. The sample belongs to a study of long-term antiretroviral therapy in people with HIV. Study summary: The oldest specimens predate the 2015 immediate-ART recommendation by about a decade.

Study findings and constraints: Pre-ART clonal expansion yielded clones that dominated the repertoire at all time points. Compared with controls, HIV repertoires showed narrower CDR3 length ranges.

Sampling of each donor yielded at least one pre-ART PBMC sample and at least two post-ART PBMC samples. From germline, CDR1 is KGHSH and CDR2 LQKENI. The V segment lost 3 bases and the J segment 3 bases; nucleotides outside the gene matches: 4. This CDR3 has 15 amino acids. Runs used v3.0 of the immunoSEQ assay and were done at survey level. Produced via immunoSEQ multiplex PCR; TCRdb's table is partial and in-frame only. This table has 20,000 to 25,000 clones, 70% to 90% appearing once. The chain combines TRBV18 with TRBJ1-2, with TRBD1 matching over 10 bases. This receptor was obtained from a man between 40 and 49 years old with HIV. Sequenced here: unsorted PBMCs, sampled 1.6 years after starting antiretroviral therapy. CDR3 residues: CASSPGTGAYYGYTF. Here the CDR3 DNA reads TGTGCCAGCTCACCGGGGACAGGGGCGTACTATGGCTACACCTTC.